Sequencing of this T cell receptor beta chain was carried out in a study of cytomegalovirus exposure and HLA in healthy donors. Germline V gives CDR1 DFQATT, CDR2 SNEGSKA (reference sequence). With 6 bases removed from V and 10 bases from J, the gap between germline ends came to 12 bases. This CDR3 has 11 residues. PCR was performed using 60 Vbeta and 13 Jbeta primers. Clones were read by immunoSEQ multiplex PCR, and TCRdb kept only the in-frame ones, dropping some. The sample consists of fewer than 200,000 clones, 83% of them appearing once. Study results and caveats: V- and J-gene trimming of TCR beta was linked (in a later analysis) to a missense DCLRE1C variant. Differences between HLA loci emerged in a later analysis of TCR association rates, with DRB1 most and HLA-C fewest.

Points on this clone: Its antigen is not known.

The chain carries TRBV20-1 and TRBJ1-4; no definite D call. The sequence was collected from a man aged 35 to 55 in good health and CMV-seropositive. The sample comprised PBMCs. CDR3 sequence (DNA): TGCAGTGCGGAAGACTCAAGAAAACTGTTTTTT. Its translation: CSAEDSRKLFF.